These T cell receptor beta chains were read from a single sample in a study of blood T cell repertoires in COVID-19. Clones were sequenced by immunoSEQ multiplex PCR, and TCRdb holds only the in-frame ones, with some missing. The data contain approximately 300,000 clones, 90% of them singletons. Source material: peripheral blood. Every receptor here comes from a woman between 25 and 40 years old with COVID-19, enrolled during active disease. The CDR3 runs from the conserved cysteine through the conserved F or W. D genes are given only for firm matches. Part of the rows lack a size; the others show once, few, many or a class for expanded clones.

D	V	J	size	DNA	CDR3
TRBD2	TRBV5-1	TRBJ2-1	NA	TGCGCCAGCAGCTTGGGAGGGACTAGCGGGAGAAATGAGCAGTTCTTC	CASSLGGTSGRNEQFF
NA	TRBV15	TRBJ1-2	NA	TGTGCCACCAGCAGTCTACAGGGAATCTATGGCTACACCTTC	CATSSLQGIYGYTF
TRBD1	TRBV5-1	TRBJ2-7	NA	TGCGCCAGCAGCCCGCCGGGGACAGGGATTGGCGAGCAGTACTTC	CASSPPGTGIGEQYF
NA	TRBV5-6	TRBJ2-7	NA	TGTGCCAGCAGCTTGCAGGGGTACGAGCAGTACTTC	CASSLQGYEQYF
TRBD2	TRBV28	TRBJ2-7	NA	TGTGCCAGCAGACTCGGACTAGCGGGAGATTCGTACGAGCAGTACTTC	CASRLGLAGDSYEQYF
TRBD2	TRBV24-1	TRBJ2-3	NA	TGTGCCACCAGAAGCGGGCTAGCGGGAGCAGATACGCAGTATTTT	CATRSGLAGADTQYF
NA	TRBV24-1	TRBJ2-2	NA	TGTGCCACCAGTGACCACCCCGGGCGGGTCGGAACCGGGGAGCTGTTTTTT	CATSDHPGRVGTGELFF
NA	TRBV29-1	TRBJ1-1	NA	TGCAGCGTTCTTCGGGCAGGGCTGAACACTGAAGCTTTCTTT	CSVLRAGLNTEAFF
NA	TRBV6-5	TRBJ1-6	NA	TGTGCCAGCAGCCAACCCCAGGACAGTAATTCACCCCTCCACTTT	CASSQPQDSNSPLHF
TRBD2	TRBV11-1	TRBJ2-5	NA	TGTGCCAGCAGCCTGGGACTAGCGGAAGAGACCCAGTACTTC	CASSLGLAEETQYF
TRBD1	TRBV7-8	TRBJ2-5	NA	TGTGCCAGCAGCTTAGGGATGACAGGGGAATCTCAAGAGACCCAGTACTTC	CASSLGMTGESQETQYF
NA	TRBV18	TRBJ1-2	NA	TGTGCCAGCTCACCAAGACAAGTCGGTGGCTACACCTTC	CASSPRQVGGYTF
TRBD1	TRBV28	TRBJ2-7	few	TGTGCCAGCAGGATGGACAGGGGTTCCTACGAGCAGTACTTC	CASRMDRGSYEQYF
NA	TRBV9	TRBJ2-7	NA	TGTGCCAGCAGCACCCGGGACTTACTTACCTACGAGCAGTACTTC	CASSTRDLLTYEQYF
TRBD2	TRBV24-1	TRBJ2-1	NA	TGTGCCACCAGTGAGACCCGGACTAGCCGTCGCTCCTACAATGAGCAGTTCTTC	CATSETRTSRRSYNEQFF
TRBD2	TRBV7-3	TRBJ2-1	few	TGTGCCAGCAGCTTAGGTCCATGGACTAGCGGGAGCAATGAGCAGTTCTTC	CASSLGPWTSGSNEQFF
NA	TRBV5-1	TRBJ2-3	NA	TGCGCCAGCAGCTTGGGCGGACTACCAGATACGCAGTATTTT	CASSLGGLPDTQYF
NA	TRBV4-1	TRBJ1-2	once	TGCGCCAGCAGCCAAGAAGTCAGTCTTAACTATGGCTACACCTTC	CASSQEVSLNYGYTF
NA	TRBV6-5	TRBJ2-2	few	TGTGCCAGCAGTTACCTACAGGGAATGAGCACCGGGGAGCTGTTTTTT	CASSYLQGMSTGELFF
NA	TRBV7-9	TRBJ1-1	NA	TGTGCCAGCAGGGATCCGGGAATAGAAGCTTTCTTT	CASRDPGIEAFF
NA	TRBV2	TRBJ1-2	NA	TGTGCCAGCAGTGCGACAGGCAGAACACGGGGAGGCTACACCTTC	CASSATGRTRGGYTF
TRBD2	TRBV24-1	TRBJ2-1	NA	TGTGCCACCAGTGATCCCGCCGGCGGGAGTTTGTCCTACAATGAGCAGTTCTTC	CATSDPAGGSLSYNEQFF